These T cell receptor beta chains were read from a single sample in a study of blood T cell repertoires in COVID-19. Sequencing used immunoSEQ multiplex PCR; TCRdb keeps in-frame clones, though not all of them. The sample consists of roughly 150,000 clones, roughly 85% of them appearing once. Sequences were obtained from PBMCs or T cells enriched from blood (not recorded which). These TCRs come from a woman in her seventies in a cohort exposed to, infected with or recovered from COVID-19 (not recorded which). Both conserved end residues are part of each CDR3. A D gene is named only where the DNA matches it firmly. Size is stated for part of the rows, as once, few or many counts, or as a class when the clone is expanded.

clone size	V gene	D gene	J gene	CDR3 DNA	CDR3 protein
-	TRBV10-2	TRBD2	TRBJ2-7	TGCGCCAGCAGAATAGCGGGAGAAGGGTCCGAGCAGTACTTC	CASRIAGEGSEQYF
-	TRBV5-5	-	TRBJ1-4	TGTGCCAGCAGCCCGGTGCAGGCGACTAATGAAAAACTGTTTTTT	CASSPVQATNEKLFF
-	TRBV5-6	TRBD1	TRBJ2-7	TGTGCCAGCAGCTTGAGGGGGCCGGAACACAGGGTCTACGAGCAGTACTTC	CASSLRGPEHRVYEQYF
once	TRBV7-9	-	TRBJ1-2	TGTGCCAGCAGCCCTCAGGGGTTACACTATGGCTACACCTTC	CASSPQGLHYGYTF
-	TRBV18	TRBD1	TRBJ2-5	TGTGCCAGCTCACCGCAGGGGGAGGAGACCCAGTACTTC	CASSPQGEETQYF
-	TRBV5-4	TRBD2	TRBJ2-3	TGTGCCAGCAGGCTAGCGGGAGGCACAGATACGCAGTATTTT	CASRLAGGTDTQYF
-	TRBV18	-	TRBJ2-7	TGTGCCAGCTCACCAAGTGCGGGCACCTCCTACGAGCAGTACTTC	CASSPSAGTSYEQYF
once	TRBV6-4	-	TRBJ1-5	TGTGCCAGCAGTGACCAGGTTGGAGGACTACAGCATTTT	CASSDQVGGLQHF
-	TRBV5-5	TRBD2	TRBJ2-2	TGTGCCAGCAGCGATCTAGCGGGATGGGCCGGGGAGCTGTTTTTT	CASSDLAGWAGELFF
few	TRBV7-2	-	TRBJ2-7	TGTGCCAGCAGCTTAGCATCGAGTAGCTCCTACGAGCAGTACTTC	CASSLASSSSYEQYF
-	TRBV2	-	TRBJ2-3	TGTGCCAGCAGTGACCTCGTGAGGGATACGCAGTATTTT	CASSDLVRDTQYF
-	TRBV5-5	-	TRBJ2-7	TGTGCCAGCAGCTTGGCCCCAGGCTTTACCTACGAGCAGTACTTC	CASSLAPGFTYEQYF